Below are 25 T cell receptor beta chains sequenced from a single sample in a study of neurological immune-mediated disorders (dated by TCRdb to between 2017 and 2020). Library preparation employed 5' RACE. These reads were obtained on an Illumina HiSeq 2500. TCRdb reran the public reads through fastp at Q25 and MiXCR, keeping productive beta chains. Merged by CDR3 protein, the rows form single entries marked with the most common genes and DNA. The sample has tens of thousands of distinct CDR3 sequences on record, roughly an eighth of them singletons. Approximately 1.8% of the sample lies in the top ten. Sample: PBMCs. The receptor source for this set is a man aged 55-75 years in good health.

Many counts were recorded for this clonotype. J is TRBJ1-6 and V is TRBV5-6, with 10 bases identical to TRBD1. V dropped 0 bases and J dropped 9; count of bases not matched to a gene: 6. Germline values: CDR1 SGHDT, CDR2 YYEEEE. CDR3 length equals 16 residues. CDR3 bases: TGTGCCAGCAGCTTGGCAAGTGGACAGGGGGGTTCACCCCTCCACTTT. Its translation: CASSLASGQGGSPLHF.

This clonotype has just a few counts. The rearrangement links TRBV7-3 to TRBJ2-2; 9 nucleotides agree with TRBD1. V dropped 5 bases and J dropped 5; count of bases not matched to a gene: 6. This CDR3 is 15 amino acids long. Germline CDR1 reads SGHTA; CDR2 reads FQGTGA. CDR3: CASSTGTGTTGELFF. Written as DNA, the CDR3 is TGTGCCAGCAGCACAGGGACAGGGACGACCGGGGAGCTGTTTTTT. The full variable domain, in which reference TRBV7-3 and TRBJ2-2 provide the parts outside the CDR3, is GAGVSQTPSNKVTEKGKYVELRCDPISGHTALYWYRQSLGQGPEFLIYFQGTGAADDSGLPNDRFFAVRPEGSVSTLKIQRTERGDSAVYLCASSTGTGTTGELFFGEGSRLTVL.

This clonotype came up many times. CDR3 coding DNA: TGCGCCAGCAGCTTGTGGGGCACCGATCAGCCCCAGCATTTT. It codes for CASSLWGTDQPQHF. The J gene is TRBJ1-5, the V gene TRBV5-1, with a tentative D call TRBD1 (5 bases). Germline CDR1 SGHRS, CDR2 YFSETQ. Trimming took off 1 base at V and 5 bases at J, with 10 bases between the two ends. The CDR3 has 14 amino acids.

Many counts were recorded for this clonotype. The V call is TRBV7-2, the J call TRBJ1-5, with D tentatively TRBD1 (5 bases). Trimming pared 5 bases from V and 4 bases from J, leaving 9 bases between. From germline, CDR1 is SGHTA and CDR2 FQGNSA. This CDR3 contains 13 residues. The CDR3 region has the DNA TGTGCCAGCAGCCGGGGGGGGAATCAGCCCCAGCATTTT. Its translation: CASSRGGNQPQHF.

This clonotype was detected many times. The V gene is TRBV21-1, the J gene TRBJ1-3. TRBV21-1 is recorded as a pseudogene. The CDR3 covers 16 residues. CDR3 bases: TGTGCCAGCAGGGACGTGGACCGTCGCTCTGGAAACACCATATATTTT. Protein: CASRDVDRRSGNTIYF.

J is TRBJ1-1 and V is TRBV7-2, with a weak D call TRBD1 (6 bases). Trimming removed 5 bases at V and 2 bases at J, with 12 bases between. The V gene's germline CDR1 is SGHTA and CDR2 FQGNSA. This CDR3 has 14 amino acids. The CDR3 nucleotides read TGTGCCAGCAGCCTATACAGGGATAACACTGAAGCTTTCTTT. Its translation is CASSLYRDNTEAFF.

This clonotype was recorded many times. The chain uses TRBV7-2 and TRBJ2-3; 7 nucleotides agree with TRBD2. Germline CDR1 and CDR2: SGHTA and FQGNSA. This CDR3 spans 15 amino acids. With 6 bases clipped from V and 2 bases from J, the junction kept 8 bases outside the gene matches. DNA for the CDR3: TGTGCCAGCAGTCGGGGGGTCCTACTCACAGATACGCAGTATTTT. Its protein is CASSRGVLLTDTQYF.

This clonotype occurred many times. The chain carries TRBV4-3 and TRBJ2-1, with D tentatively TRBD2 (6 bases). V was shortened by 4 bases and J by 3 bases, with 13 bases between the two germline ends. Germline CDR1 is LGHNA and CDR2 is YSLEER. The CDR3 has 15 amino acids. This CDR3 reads CASSLTGDRYNEQFF. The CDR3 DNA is TGCGCCAGCAGCCTCACGGGGGATCGCTACAATGAGCAGTTCTTC.

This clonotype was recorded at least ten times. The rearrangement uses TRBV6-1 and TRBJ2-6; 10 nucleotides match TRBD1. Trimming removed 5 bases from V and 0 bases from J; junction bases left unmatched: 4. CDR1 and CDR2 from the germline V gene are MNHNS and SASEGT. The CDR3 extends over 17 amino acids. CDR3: CASSPGQGNSGANVLTF. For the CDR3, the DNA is TGTGCCAGCAGTCCGGGACAGGGGAACTCTGGGGCCAACGTCCTGACTTTC.

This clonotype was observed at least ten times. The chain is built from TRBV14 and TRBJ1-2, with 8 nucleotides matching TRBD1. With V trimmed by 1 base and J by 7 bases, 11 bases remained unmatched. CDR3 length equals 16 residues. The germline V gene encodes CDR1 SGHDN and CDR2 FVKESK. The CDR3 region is CASSQGGTGSVGGYTF. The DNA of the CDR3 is TGTGCCAGCAGCCAAGGAGGGACAGGCTCAGTGGGTGGCTACACCTTC.

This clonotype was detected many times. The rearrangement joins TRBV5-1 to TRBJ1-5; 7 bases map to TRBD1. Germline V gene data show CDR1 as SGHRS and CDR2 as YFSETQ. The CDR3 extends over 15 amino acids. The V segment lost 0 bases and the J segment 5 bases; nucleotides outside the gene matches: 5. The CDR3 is CASSLGGQIYQPQHF. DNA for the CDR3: TGCGCCAGCAGCTTGGGGGGACAGATTTATCAGCCCCAGCATTTT.

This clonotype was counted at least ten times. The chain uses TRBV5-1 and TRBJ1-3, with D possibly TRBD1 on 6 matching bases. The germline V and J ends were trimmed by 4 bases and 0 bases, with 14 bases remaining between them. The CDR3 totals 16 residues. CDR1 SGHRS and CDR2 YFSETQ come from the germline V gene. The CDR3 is CASSPDGGPSGNTIYF. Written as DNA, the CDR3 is TGCGCCAGCAGCCCGGATGGGGGGCCCTCTGGAAACACCATATATTTT.

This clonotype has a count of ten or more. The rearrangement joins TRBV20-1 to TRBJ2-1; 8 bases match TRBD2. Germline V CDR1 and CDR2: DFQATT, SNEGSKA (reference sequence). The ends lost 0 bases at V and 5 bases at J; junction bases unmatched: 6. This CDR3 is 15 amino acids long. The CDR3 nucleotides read TGCAGTGCTAGAGACCCTAGCGGGCAAGACAATGAGCAGTTCTTC. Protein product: CSARDPSGQDNEQFF.

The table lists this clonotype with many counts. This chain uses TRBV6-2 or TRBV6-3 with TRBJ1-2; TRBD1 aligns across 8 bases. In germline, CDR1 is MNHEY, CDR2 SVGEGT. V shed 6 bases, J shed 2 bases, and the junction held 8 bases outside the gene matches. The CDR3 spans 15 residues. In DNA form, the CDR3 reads TGTGCCAGCAGCCGGACAGGGCTGAGAAACTATGGCTACACCTTC. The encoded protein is CASSRTGLRNYGYTF.

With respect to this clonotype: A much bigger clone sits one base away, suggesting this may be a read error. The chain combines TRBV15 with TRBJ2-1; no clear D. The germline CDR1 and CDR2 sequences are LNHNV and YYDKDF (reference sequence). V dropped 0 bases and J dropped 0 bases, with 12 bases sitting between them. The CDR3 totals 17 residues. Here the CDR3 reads CATSRDQHGISYNEQFF. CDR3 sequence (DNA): TGTGCCACCAGCAGAGACCAACATGGAATCTCCTACAATGAGCAGTTCTTC.

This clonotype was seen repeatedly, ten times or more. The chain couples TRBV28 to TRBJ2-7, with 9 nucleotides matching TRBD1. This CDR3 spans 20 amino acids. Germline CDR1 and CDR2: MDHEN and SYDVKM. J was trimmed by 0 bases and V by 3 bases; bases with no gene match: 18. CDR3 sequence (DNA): TGTGCCAGCAGTTTCGGCCTGGGGTGGACAGGGGTACTTAGCTCCTACGAGCAGTACTTC. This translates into CASSFGLGWTGVLSSYEQYF. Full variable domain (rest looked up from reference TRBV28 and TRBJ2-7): DVKVTQSSRYLVKRTGEKVFLECVQDMDHENMFWYRQDPGLGLRLIYFSYDVKMKEKGDIPEGYSVSREKKERFSLILESASTNQTSMYLCASSFGLGWTGVLSSYEQYFGPGTRLTVT.

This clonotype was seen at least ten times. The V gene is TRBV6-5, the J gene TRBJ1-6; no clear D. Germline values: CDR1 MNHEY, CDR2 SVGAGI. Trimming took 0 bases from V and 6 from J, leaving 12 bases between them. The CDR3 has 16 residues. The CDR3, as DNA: TGTGCCAGCAGTTACTCGAGGTTGGCGCTTAATTCACCCCTCCACTTT. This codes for CASSYSRLALNSPLHF.

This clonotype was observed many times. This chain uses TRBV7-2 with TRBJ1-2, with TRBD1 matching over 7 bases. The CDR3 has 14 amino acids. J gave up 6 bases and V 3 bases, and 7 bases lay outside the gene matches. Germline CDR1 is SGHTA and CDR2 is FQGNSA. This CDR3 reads CASSFYNRGDGYTF. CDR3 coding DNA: TGTGCCAGCAGCTTCTATAACAGGGGAGATGGCTACACCTTC.

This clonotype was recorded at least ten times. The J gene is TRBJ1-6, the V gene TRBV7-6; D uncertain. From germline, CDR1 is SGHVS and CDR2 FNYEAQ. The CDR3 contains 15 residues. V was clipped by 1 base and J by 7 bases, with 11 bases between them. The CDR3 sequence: CASSLVTDQNSPLHF. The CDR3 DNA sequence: TGTGCCAGCAGCTTAGTAACAGACCAAAATTCACCCCTCCACTTT.

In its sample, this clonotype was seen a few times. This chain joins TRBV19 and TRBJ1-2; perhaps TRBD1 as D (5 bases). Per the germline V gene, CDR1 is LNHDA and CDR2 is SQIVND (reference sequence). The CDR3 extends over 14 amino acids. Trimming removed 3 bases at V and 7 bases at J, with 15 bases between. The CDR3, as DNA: TGTGCCAGTAGTATGCAGAAGGGGCGGAGTGGCTACACCTTC. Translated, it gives CASSMQKGRSGYTF.

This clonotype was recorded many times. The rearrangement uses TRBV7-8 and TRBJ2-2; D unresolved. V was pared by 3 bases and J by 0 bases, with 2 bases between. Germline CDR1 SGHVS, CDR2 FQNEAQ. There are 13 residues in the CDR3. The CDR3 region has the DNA TGTGCCAGCAGCTTTTCGAACACCGGGGAGCTGTTTTTT. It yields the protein CASSFSNTGELFF. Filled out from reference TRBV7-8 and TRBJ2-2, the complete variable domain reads GAGVSQSPRYKVAKRGQDVALRCDPISGHVSLFWYQQALGQGPEFLTYFQNEAQLDKSGLPSDRFFAERPEGSVSTLKIQRTQQEDSAVYLCASSFSNTGELFFGEGSRLTVL.

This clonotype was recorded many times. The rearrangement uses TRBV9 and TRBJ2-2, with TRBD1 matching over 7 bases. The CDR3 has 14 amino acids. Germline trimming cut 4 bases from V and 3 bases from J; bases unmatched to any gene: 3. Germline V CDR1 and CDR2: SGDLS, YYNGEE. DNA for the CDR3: TGTGCCAGCAGCCTACAGGGGTACACCGGGGAGCTGTTTTTT. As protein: CASSLQGYTGELFF.

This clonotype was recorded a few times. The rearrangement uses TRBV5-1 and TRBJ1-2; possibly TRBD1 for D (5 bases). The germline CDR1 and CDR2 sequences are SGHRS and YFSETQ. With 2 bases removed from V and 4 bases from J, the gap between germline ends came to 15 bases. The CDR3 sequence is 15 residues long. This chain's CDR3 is CASSFGSQGPYGYTF. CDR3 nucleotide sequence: TGCGCCAGCAGCTTCGGCTCGCAGGGCCCCTATGGCTACACCTTC.

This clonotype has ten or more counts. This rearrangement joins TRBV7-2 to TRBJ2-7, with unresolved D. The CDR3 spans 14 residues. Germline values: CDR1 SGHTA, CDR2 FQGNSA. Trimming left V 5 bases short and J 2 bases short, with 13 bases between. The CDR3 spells CASSPTGGTYEQYF. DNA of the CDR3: TGTGCCAGCAGCCCCACGGGCGGAACCTACGAGCAGTACTTC.

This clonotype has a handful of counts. The CDR3 loop is CSASRDRGSYEQYF. The CDR3 DNA sequence: TGCAGTGCTAGTAGAGACAGGGGATCCTACGAGCAGTACTTC. The genes are TRBV20-1 and TRBJ2-7, with TRBD1 identical over 8 bases. The J segment lost 1 base and the V segment lost 3 bases, leaving 5 bases of the junction unmatched. Germline values: CDR1 DFQATT, CDR2 SNEGSKA (reference sequence). The CDR3 sequence is 14 residues long.